This entry features one T cell receptor (beta chain) sequence. The TCR beta CDR3 regions underwent amplification from RNA transcripts. An initial RT-PCR round employing HTBI primers preceded a second-round multiplex PCR. TCRdb itself ran the multiplex PCR reads through MiXCR, one entry per CDR3 protein. There are hundreds of thousands of distinct CDR3 sequences in the sample; about 21% occur only once, and under 3% lies in the top ten. Trimming stripped 5 bases from V and 0 bases from J, with 14 bases between. CDR3 length equals 16 residues. The sample comes from a study of Graves' ophthalmopathy and Graves' hyperthyroidism.

This chain connects TRBV12-3 or TRBV12-4 to TRBJ1-3; TRBD1 might be the D (5 bases). The sequenced sample consisted of peripheral blood. The source of this sequence is a woman aged 18 to 35 with stable Graves' hyperthyroidism. CDR3 protein: CASSPLGVFSGNTIYF. The CDR3 DNA is TGTGCCAGCAGTCCTTTAGGGGTTTTCTCTGGAAACACCATATATTTT.